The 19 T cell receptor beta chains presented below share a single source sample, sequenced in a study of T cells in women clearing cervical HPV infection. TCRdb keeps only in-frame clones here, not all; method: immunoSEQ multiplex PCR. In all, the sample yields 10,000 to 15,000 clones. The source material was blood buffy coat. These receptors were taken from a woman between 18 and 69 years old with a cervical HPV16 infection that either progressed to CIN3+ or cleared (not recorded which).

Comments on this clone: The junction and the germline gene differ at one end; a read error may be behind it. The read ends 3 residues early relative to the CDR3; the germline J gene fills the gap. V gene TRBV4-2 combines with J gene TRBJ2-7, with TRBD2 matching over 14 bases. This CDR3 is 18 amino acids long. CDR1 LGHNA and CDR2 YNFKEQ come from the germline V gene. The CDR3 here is CASSSWTSGGINHYEQYF. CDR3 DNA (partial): TGCGCCAGCAGCTCCTGGACTAGCGGGGGGATCAATCACTACGAG.

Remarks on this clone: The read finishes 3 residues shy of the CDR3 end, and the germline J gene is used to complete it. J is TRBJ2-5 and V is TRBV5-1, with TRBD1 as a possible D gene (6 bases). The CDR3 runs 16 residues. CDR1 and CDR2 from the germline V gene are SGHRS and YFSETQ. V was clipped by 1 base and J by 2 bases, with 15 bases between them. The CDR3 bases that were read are TGCGCCAGCAGCTTGAGGACTGCCCAGGGGCAAGAGACC. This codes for CASSLRTAQGQET. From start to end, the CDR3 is CASSLRTAQGQETQYF. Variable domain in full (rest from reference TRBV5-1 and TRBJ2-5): KAGVTQTPRYLIKTRGQQVTLSCSPISGHRSVSWYQQTPGQGLQFLFEYFSETQRNKGNFPGRFSGRQFSNSRSEMNVSTLELGDSALYLCASSLRTAQGQETQYFGPGTRLLVL.

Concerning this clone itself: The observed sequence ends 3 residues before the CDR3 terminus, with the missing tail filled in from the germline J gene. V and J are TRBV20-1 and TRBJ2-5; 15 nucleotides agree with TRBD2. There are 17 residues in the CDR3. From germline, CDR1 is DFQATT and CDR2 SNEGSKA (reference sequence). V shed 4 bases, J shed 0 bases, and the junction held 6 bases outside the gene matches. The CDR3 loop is CSAKRTSGGANQETQYF. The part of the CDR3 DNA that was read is TGCAGTGCTAAAAGGACTAGCGGGGGGGCGAACCAAGAGACC.

CDR3 residues: CASSRGQGGSPLHF. The CDR3 bases that were read are TGTGCCAGCAGCCGCGGACAGGGAGGTTCACCC. This chain connects TRBV11-2 to TRBJ1-6; TRBD1 matches at 8 bases. Read data end 3 residues before the CDR3 end; the end is taken from the germline J gene. Unmatched junction bases numbered 6, after V lost 5 bases and J lost 9 bases. Germline CDR1 is SGHAT and CDR2 is FQNNGV. This CDR3 is 14 amino acids long.

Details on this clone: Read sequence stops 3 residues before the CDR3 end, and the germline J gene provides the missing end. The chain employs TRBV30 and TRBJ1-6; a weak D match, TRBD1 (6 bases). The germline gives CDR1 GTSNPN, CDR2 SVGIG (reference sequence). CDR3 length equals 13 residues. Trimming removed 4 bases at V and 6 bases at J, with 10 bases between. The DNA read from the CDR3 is TGTGCCTGGACGGGGACACCTAATTCACCC. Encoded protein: CAWTGTPNSP. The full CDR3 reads CAWTGTPNSPLHF.

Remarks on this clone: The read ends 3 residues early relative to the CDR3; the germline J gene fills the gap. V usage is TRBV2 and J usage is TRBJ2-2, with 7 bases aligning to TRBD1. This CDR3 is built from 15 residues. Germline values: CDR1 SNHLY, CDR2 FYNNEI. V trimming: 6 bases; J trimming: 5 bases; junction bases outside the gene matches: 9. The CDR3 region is CASRPDRAGTGELFF. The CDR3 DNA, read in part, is TGTGCCAGCAGACCCGACAGGGCAGGAACCGGGGAG.

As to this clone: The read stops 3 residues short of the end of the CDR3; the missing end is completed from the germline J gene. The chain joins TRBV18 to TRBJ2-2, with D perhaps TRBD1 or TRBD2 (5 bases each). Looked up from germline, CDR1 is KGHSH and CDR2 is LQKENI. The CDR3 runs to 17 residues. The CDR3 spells CASSPGLQRGASEKLFF. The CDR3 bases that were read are TGTGCCAGCTCACCAGGTCTGCAGAGAGGGGCGAGTGAAAAG.

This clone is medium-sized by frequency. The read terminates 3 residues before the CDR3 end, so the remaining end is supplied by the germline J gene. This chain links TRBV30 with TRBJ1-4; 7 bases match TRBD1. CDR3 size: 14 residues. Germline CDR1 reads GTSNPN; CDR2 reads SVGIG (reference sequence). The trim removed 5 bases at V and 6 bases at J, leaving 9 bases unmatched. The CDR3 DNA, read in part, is TGTGCCTGGGCCCCGGACAGGCGGGATGAAAAA. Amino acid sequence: CAWAPDRRDEK. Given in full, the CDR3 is CAWAPDRRDEKLFF.

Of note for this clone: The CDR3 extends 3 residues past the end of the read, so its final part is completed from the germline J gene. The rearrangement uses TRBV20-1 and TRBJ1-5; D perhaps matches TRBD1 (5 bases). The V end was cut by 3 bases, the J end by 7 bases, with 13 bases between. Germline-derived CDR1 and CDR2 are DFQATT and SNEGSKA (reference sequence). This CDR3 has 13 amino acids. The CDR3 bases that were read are TGCAGTGCTAGTTGGGGGGGTCAGCAGCCC. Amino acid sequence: CSASWGGQQP. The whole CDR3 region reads CSASWGGQQPQHF.

The CDR3 spells CASSASSLSRDEQYF. The CDR3 bases that were read are TGTGCCAGCAGTGCTTCGAGTCTCTCTAGAGACGAG. The J gene is TRBJ2-7, the V gene TRBV2; D not resolved. The CDR3 extends 3 residues past the end of the read, so its final part is completed from the germline J gene. V was trimmed by 4 bases and J by 5 bases, leaving 18 bases between them. This CDR3 contains 15 residues. CDR1 and CDR2 (germline): SNHLY, FYNNEI.

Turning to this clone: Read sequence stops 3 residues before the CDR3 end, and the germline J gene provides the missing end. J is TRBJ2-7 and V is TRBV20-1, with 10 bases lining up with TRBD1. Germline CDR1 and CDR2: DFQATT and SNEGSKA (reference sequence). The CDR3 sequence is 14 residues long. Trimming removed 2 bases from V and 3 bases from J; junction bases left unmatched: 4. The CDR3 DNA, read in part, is TGCAGTGCTAGATTGACAGGGGGCAACTACGAG. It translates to CSARLTGGNYE. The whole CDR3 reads CSARLTGGNYEQYF.

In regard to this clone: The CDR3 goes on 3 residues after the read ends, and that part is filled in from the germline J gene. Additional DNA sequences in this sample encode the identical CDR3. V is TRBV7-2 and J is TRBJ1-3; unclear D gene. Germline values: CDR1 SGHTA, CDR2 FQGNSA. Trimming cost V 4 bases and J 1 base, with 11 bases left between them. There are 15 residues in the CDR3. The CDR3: CASSSQAGSGNTIYF. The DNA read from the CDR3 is TGTGCCAGCAGCTCGCAGGCAGGTTCTGGAAACACC.

CDR3 protein: CASSPSFLTGGYTF. Partial CDR3 DNA: TGTGCCAGCTCACCATCGTTTTTGACAGGTGGC. The chain employs TRBV18 and TRBJ1-2; D possibly corresponds to TRBD1 (6 bases). The read terminates 3 residues ahead of where the CDR3 ends, so the germline J gene completes it. The CDR3 is made up of 14 amino acids. V dropped 2 bases and J dropped 7 bases, with 14 bases sitting between them. Germline lookup yields CDR1 KGHSH and CDR2 LQKENI. The full variable domain, its missing parts supplied by reference TRBV18 and TRBJ1-2, is NAGVMQNPRHLVRRRGQEARLRCSPMKGHSHVYWYRQLPEEGLKFMVYLQKENIIDESGMPKERFSAEFPKEGPSILRIQQVVRGDSAAYFCASSPSFLTGGYTFGSGTRLTVV.

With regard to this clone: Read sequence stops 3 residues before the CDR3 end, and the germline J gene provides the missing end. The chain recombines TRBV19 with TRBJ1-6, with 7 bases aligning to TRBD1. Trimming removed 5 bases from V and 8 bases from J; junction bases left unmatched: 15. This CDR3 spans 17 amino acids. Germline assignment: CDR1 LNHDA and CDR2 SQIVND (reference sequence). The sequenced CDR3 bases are TGTGCCAGTAGTGCCGCGGGGACAGTCCTAAGGGATTCACCC. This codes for CASSAAGTVLRDSP. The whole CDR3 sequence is CASSAAGTVLRDSPLHF.

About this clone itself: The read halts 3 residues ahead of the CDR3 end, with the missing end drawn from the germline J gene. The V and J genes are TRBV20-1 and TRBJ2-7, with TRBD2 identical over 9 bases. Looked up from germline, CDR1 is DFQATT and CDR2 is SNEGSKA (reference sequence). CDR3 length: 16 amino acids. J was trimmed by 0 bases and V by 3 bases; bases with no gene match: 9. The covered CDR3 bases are TGCAGTGCTAGGAATCCAAGCGGGGGGTCCTCCTACGAG. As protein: CSARNPSGGSSYE. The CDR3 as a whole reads CSARNPSGGSSYEQYF.

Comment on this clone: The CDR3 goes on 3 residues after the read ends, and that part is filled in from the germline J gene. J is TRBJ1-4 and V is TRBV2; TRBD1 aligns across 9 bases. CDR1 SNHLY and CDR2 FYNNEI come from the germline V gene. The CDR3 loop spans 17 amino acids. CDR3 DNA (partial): TGTGCCAGCAGTTGGACAGGGGTTAGCTCTGGGGCCAACGTA. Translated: CASSWTGVSSGANV. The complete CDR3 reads CASSWTGVSSGANVLFF.

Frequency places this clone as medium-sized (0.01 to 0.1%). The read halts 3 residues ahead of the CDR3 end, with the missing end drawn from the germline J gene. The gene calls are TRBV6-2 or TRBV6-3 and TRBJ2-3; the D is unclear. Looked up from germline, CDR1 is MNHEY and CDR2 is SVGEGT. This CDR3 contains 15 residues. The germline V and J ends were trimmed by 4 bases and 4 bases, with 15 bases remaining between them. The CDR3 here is CASSLVPSSADTQYF. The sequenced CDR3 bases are TGTGCCAGCAGTTTGGTCCCCAGTTCCGCAGATACG.

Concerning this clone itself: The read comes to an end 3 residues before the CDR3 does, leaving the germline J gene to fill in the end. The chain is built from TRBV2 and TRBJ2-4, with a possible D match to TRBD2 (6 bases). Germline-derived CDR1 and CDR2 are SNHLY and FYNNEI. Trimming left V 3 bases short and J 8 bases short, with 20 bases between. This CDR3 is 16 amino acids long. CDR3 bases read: TGTGCCAGCAGTGATTTAGAAGCGGGTCGGCGGGACATT. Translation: CASSDLEAGRRDI. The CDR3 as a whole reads CASSDLEAGRRDIQYF.

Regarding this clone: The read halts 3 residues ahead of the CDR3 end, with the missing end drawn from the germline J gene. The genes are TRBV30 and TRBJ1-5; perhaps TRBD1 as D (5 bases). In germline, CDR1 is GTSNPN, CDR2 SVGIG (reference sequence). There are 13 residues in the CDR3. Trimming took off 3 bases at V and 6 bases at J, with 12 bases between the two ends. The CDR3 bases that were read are TGTGCCTGGAGAGACAGTCGAGGTCAGCCC. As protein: CAWRDSRGQP. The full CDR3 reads CAWRDSRGQPQHF.